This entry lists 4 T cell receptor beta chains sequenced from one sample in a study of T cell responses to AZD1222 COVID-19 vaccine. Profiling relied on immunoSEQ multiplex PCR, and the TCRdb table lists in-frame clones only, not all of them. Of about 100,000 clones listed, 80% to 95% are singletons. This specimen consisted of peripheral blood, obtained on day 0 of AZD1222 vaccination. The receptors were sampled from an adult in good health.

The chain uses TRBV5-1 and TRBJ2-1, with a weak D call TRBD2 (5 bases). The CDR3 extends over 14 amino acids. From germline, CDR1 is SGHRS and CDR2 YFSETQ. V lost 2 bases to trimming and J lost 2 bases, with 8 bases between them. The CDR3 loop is CASSFRGTYNEQFF. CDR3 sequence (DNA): TGCGCCAGCAGCTTCCGAGGGACCTACAATGAGCAGTTCTTC.

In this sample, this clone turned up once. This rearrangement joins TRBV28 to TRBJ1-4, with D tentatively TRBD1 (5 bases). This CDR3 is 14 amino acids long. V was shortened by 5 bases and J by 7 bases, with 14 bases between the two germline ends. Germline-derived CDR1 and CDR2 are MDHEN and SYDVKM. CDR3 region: CASSPGTEGEKLFF. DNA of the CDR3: TGTGCCAGCAGTCCCGGGACGGAAGGTGAAAAACTGTTTTTT.

CDR3 amino acids: CASSEAALNQPQHF. DNA of the CDR3: TGTGCCAGCAGTGAAGCGGCCTTAAATCAGCCCCAGCATTTT. The chain is built from TRBV6-1 and TRBJ1-5; D call uncertain. Germline CDR1 is MNHNS and CDR2 is SASEGT. Trimming removed 0 bases at V and 4 bases at J, with 7 bases between. The CDR3 is 14 residues long.

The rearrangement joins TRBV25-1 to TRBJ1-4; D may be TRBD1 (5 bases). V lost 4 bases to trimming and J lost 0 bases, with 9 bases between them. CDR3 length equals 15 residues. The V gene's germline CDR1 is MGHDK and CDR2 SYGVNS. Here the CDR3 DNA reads TGTGCCAGCAGTGGGGGGGGGTCAACTAATGAAAAACTGTTTTTT. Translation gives CASSGGGSTNEKLFF.